The next 27 T cell receptor beta chains were all read from a single sample in a study of blood T cell repertoires in COVID-19. Some clones are missing from TCRdb's copy, which holds only in-frame ones; the method was immunoSEQ multiplex PCR. The table has about 400,000 clones, just under 90% seen once. Sequenced material: PBMCs or T cells enriched from blood (not recorded which). All receptors derive from a woman aged 25 to 39 who had recovered from COVID-19.

The chain has TRBV5-8 and TRBJ1-6; D not resolved. CDR1 and CDR2 from the germline V gene are SGHTS and YDEGEE. The CDR3 spans 15 residues. Trimming removed 7 bases at V and 4 bases at J, with 15 bases between. DNA for the CDR3: TGTGCCAGCCCCTCGGAGGCCGATTATAATTCACCCCTCCACTTT. Translated, it gives CASPSEADYNSPLHF. The full variable domain, in which reference TRBV5-8 and TRBJ1-6 provide the parts outside the CDR3, is EAGVTQSPTHLIKTRGQQATLRCSPISGHTSVYWYQQALGLGLQFLLWYDEGEERNRGNFPPRFSGRQFPNYSSELNVNALELEDSALYLCASPSEADYNSPLHFGNGTRLTVT.

The rearrangement uses TRBV12-3 or TRBV12-4 and TRBJ1-2; tentatively, D is TRBD1 (5 bases). This CDR3 region has 13 residues. With 1 base removed from V and 5 bases from J, the gap between germline ends came to 8 bases. This CDR3 reads CASSLGGLYGYTF. CDR3 nucleotide sequence: TGTGCCAGCAGTTTAGGGGGACTATATGGCTACACCTTC.

V and J are TRBV4-3 and TRBJ1-5; D call uncertain. From germline, CDR1 is LGHNA and CDR2 YSLEER. There are 16 residues in the CDR3. Trimming removed 4 bases at V and 7 bases at J, with 20 bases between. The CDR3 loop is CASSRAGNSAGQPQHF. DNA of the CDR3: TGCGCCAGCAGCCGGGCGGGGAACAGTGCCGGGCAGCCCCAGCATTTT.

V usage is TRBV28 and J usage is TRBJ2-1, with D tentatively TRBD2 (6 bases). This CDR3 region has 14 residues. V shed 6 bases and J shed 5 bases, with 14 bases lying between them. Germline V gene sequence: CDR1 MDHEN, CDR2 SYDVKM. This chain's CDR3 is CASSDSGGDNEQFF. In DNA, the CDR3 is TGTGCCAGCAGCGATAGCGGAGGGGACAATGAGCAGTTCTTC.

The J gene is TRBJ2-3, the V gene TRBV10-2; D not certain. Germline CDR1 is WSHSY and CDR2 is SAAADI. This CDR3 is built from 12 residues. The V gene lost 4 bases and the J gene lost 4 bases, with 6 bases spanning the gap. The chain's CDR3 is CASSVGADTQYF. The DNA of the CDR3 is TGCGCCAGCAGTGTGGGCGCAGATACGCAGTATTTT.

The chain carries TRBV7-9 and TRBJ1-2; possible D gene TRBD1, 5 bases. CDR3 length equals 16 residues. Germline values: CDR1 SEHNR, CDR2 FQNEAQ (reference sequence). Trimming pared 4 bases from V and 5 bases from J, leaving 20 bases between. The CDR3 sequence: CASSSTAHGTLYGYTF. CDR3 in DNA: TGTGCCAGCAGCTCGACGGCTCACGGGACTCTATATGGCTACACCTTC.

The chain joins TRBV4-1 to TRBJ2-1; D is possibly TRBD2 (6 bases). CDR1 and CDR2 from the germline V gene are MGHRA and YSYEKL. Trimming pared 4 bases from V and 0 bases from J, leaving 13 bases between. This CDR3 comprises 16 residues. The CDR3 region is CASSPTLASSYNEQFF. The CDR3, as DNA: TGCGCCAGCAGCCCCACGCTAGCGAGCTCCTACAATGAGCAGTTCTTC.

The rearrangement joins TRBV13 to TRBJ1-6; maybe TRBD1 (6 bases). V was clipped by 5 bases and J by 10 bases, with 12 bases between them. The CDR3 length is 13 residues. CDR1 is PRHDT, CDR2 FYEKMQ, per germline (reference sequence). Here the CDR3 DNA reads TGTGCCAGCAGCCGACAGGCGGACTCACCCCTCCACTTT. Translation gives CASSRQADSPLHF.

In its sample, this clone was seen once. V usage is TRBV21-1 and J usage is TRBJ2-7; the tabulated D call, TRBD2, remains unverified against the DNA. TRBV21-1 is termed a pseudogene. The CDR3 is 15 residues long. In nucleotides, the CDR3 is TGTGCCAGCAGCCTACTGCGGAGAGGTCCACGTACCCCCTACTTC. The encoded protein is CASSLLRRGPRTPYF.

This chain uses TRBV28 with TRBJ2-7; TRBD2 matches at 9 bases. Germline V gene sequence: CDR1 MDHEN, CDR2 SYDVKM. The V and J ends lost 5 bases and 5 bases, in that order; junction bases with no gene match: 10. The CDR3 length is 15 residues. The DNA of the CDR3 is TGTGCCAGCAGTCCCGGCGGGAGGGTTACCCACGAGCAGTACTTC. This gives the protein CASSPGGRVTHEQYF.

The gene calls are TRBV19 and TRBJ1-2; TRBD1 matches 9 bases. The CDR3 covers 14 residues. From germline, CDR1 is LNHDA and CDR2 SQIVND (reference sequence). The ends lost 3 bases at V and 3 bases at J; junction bases unmatched: 2. The CDR3 DNA reads as TGTGCCAGTAGTATGGGGACAGGGCACTATGGCTACACCTTC. Translation: CASSMGTGHYGYTF.

The chain has TRBV9 and TRBJ2-5; a possible D gene is TRBD1 (6 bases). The V end lost 3 bases, the J end lost 3 bases, and 9 bases lay between the germline ends. The length of the CDR3 is 13 residues. In germline, CDR1 is SGDLS, CDR2 YYNGEE. The CDR3 nucleotides read TGTGCCAGCAGCGCCCGGGACAAAGAGACCCAGTACTTC. Its protein is CASSARDKETQYF.

This chain connects TRBV28 to TRBJ1-6, with TRBD1 as a possible D gene (5 bases). The CDR3 extends over 16 amino acids. V lost 6 bases and J 8 bases, leaving 20 bases between the germline ends. CDR1 and CDR2 (germline): MDHEN, SYDVKM. The CDR3 sequence is CASSSTAAGLDSPLHF. The CDR3 coding sequence is TGTGCCAGCAGCTCGACGGCCGCGGGGCTCGATTCACCCCTCCACTTT.

The chain uses TRBV11-2 and TRBJ2-7; 7 bases agree with TRBD2. V shed 4 bases and J 4 bases; nucleotides not matched to a gene: 7. The CDR3 totals 14 residues. The germline CDR1 and CDR2 sequences are SGHAT and FQNNGV. CDR3: CASSYERGVYEQYF. CDR3 nucleotide sequence: TGTGCCAGCAGCTATGAACGGGGGGTTTACGAGCAGTACTTC.

This clone was recorded once. V gene TRBV29-1 combines with J gene TRBJ2-2; D might be TRBD2 (6 bases). This CDR3 has 11 residues. V shed 5 bases and J shed 6 bases, with 7 bases lying between them. The germline CDR1 and CDR2 sequences are SQVTM and ANQGSEA. CDR3 nucleotides: TGCAGCGTTCCGGGAGCCGGGGAGCTGTTTTTT. It codes for CSVPGAGELFF.

The chain recombines TRBV9 with TRBJ2-1, with 11 positions matching TRBD2. The V gene's germline CDR1 is SGDLS and CDR2 YYNGEE. Germline trimming cut 6 bases from V and 4 bases from J; bases unmatched to any gene: 6. CDR3 length: 15 amino acids. The CDR3 coding sequence is TGTGCCAGCAACCCGGGGACTAGCGGATACAATGAGCAGTTCTTC. This codes for CASNPGTSGYNEQFF.

In DNA, the CDR3 is TGTGCCAGCAGCTTAAATCGGCCAGGGCAACATTTGAACACTGAAGCTTTCTTT. Translation: CASSLNRPGQHLNTEAFF. This chain connects TRBV7-9 to TRBJ1-1, with D perhaps TRBD1 (5 bases). Germline V gene sequence: CDR1 SEHNR, CDR2 FQNEAQ (reference sequence). There are 18 residues in the CDR3. The V end lost 2 bases, the J end lost 0 bases, and 19 bases lay between the germline ends.

There are a few counts of this clone. V is TRBV11-2 and J is TRBJ2-2; D gene ambiguous. From germline, CDR1 is SGHAT and CDR2 FQNNGV. CDR3 size: 12 residues. Trimming removed 0 bases from V and 7 bases from J, with 3 bases in between. CDR3 sequence (DNA): TGTGCCAGCAGCTTAGAACTCGGGGAGCTGTTTTTT. The encoded protein is CASSLELGELFF.

The chain carries TRBV19 and TRBJ1-1; TRBD1 matches 7 bases. V gave up 3 bases and J gave up 3 bases; unmatched junction bases: 7. CDR1 and CDR2 (germline): LNHDA, SQIVND (reference sequence). The CDR3 spans 15 residues. The CDR3 nucleotides are TGTGCCAGTAGTATCGCGACAGGGCTGGACACTGAAGCTTTCTTT. As protein: CASSIATGLDTEAFF.

The chain carries TRBV18 and TRBJ2-1; D gene uncertain. The germline gives CDR1 KGHSH, CDR2 LQKENI. This CDR3 spans 14 amino acids. The ends were cut back, 5 bases at V and 4 bases at J, with 12 bases in the middle. The DNA for the CDR3 is TGTGCCAGCTCAAGCCAGAGGTCGTACAATGAGCAGTTCTTC. It encodes CASSSQRSYNEQFF.

The V gene is TRBV12-3 or TRBV12-4, the J gene TRBJ1-1; D gene uncertain. Deletions cut 8 bases from V and 6 bases from J, with 10 bases between. This CDR3 spans 11 amino acids. This CDR3 reads CASGQISEAFF. CDR3 DNA: TGTGCCAGCGGCCAAATATCTGAAGCTTTCTTT.

The chain uses TRBV7-9 and TRBJ1-6, with TRBD1 identical over 7 bases. The length of the CDR3 is 14 residues. CDR1 SEHNR and CDR2 FQNEAQ come from the germline V gene (reference sequence). Trimming took 5 bases from V and 10 from J; bases not matched to a gene: 8. The CDR3 loop reads CASSPDRVGSPLHF. CDR3 nucleotides: TGTGCCAGCAGCCCCGACAGGGTTGGGTCACCCCTCCACTTT.

The CDR3: CASSDRVGQETQYF. CDR3 DNA sequence: TGTGCCAGTTCGGACAGGGTTGGCCAAGAGACCCAGTACTTC. The rearrangement links TRBV7-9 to TRBJ2-5; 8 positions agree with TRBD1. Germline CDR1 is SEHNR and CDR2 is FQNEAQ (reference sequence). The ends lost 9 bases at V and 1 base at J; junction bases unmatched: 7. This CDR3 region has 14 residues.

As regards this clone: At one end, the junction sequence differs from germline, possibly due to a read error. This chain links TRBV10-3 with TRBJ2-7; 9 bases are a match to TRBD1. There are 15 residues in the CDR3. Germline V CDR1 and CDR2: ENHRY, SYGVKD. The CDR3 DNA reads as TGTGCCACTCAGGAAAAGGGACAGGGCTCCAACGAGCAGTACTTC. Protein: CATQEKGQGSNEQYF.

This sequence joins TRBV5-6 and TRBJ1-3; TRBD1 matches at 9 bases. This CDR3 spans 16 amino acids. CDR1 SGHDT and CDR2 YYEEEE come from the germline V gene. Germline trimming cut 0 bases from V and 2 bases from J; bases unmatched to any gene: 3. The CDR3: CASSLDRGLPGNTIYF. CDR3 bases: TGTGCCAGCAGCTTGGACAGGGGGCTTCCTGGAAACACCATATATTTT.

The chain uses TRBV12-3 or TRBV12-4 and TRBJ1-6; D perhaps matches TRBD1 (6 bases). This CDR3 contains 13 residues. The V end lost 1 base, the J end lost 14 bases, and 12 bases lay between the germline ends. This CDR3 is CASSLVGALTLHF. CDR3 in DNA: TGTGCCAGCAGTTTAGTGGGGGCCCTTACCCTCCACTTT.

This chain connects TRBV2 to TRBJ1-4; D perhaps matches TRBD1 (5 bases). Germline V gene data show CDR1 as SNHLY and CDR2 as FYNNEI. The CDR3 has 13 amino acids. V was pared by 6 bases and J by 3 bases, with 8 bases between. CDR3 coding DNA: TGTGCCAGCAGAGACAGCCCTAATGAAAAACTGTTTTTT. Its translation is CASRDSPNEKLFF.